This T cell receptor (beta chain) originates from a study of tumor and adjacent non-tumor tissue in lung cancer. On the study more broadly: The cohort had approximately 12 adenocarcinoma, a couple of squamous cell and 1 small cell patients. Patients were aged roughly 30 to 76, 10 men and about 5 women, stage I to III.

Notes on the study in general: Normal lung showed higher cumulative top 100 clone frequency than tumor.

Notes on this clonotype: What it recognizes is unknown. A read error may produce the germline difference seen at one junction end.

This sample's RNA came from whole unsorted tissue. The CDR3 covers 18 residues. The germline gives CDR1 SGHAT, CDR2 FQNNGV. Three rounds of nested PCR, following a modified ARM-PCR protocol, produced the TCRbeta library. TCRdb re-analysed the multiplex PCR reads in MiXCR, keeping a single row per CDR3 protein. Altogether 70,000 or so distinct CDR3 sequences are present, 60% being singletons, with the ten largest covering just over 20%. Source material: lung tumor tissue. The chain employs TRBV11-2 and TRBJ2-3; perhaps D is TRBD1 or TRBD2 (6 bases each). This TCR was recovered from a man in his fifties or sixties with non-small cell lung cancer. CDR3 sequence reads: CTSSLDGGWGANTDTQYF. The CDR3 DNA follows: TGTACCAGCAGCTTAGATGGAGGTTGGGGGGCTAACACAGATACGCAGTATTTT. Together with reference TRBV11-2 and TRBJ2-3, the CDR3 gives the full variable domain: EAGVAQSPRYKIIEKRQSVAFWCNPISGHATLYWYQQILGQGPKLLIQFQNNGVVDDSQLPKDRFSAERLKGVDSTLKIQPAKLEDSAVYLCTSSLDGGWGANTDTQYFGPGTRLTVL.